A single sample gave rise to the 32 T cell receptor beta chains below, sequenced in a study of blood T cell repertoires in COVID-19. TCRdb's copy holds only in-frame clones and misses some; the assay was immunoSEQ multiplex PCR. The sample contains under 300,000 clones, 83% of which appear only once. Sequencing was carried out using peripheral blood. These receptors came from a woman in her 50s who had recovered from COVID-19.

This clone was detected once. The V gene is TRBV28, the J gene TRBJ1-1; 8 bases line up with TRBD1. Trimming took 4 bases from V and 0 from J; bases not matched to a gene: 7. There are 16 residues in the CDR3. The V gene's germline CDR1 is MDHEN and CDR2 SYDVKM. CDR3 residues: CASSSWDRNMNTEAFF. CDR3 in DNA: TGTGCCAGCAGTTCTTGGGACAGGAACATGAACACTGAAGCTTTCTTT.

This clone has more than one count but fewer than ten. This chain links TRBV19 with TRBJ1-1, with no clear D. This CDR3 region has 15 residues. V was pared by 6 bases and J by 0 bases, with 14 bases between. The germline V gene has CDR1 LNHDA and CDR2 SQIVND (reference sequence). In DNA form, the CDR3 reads TGTGCCAGTAGGAAAGACGGGAGAATGAACACTGAAGCTTTCTTT. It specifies CASRKDGRMNTEAFF.

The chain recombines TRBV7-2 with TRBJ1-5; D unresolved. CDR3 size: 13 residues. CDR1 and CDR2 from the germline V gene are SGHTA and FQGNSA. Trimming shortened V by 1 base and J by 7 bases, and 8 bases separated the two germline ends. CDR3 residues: CASSLEMSQPQHF. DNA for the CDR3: TGTGCCAGCAGCTTAGAAATGAGCCAGCCCCAGCATTTT.

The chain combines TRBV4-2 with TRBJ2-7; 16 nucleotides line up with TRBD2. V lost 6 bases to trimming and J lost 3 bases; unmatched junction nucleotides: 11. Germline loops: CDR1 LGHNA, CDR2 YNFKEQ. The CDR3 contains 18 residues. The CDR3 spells CASSPTGTSGGALYEQYF. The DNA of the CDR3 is TGTGCCAGCAGTCCCACCGGGACTAGCGGGGGGGCTCTCTACGAGCAGTACTTC.

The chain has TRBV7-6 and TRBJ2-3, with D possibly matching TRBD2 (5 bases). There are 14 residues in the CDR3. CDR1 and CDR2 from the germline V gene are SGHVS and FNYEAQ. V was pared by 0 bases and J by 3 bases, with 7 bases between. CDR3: CASSLAPGTDTQYF. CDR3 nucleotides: TGTGCCAGCAGCTTAGCGCCGGGGACAGATACGCAGTATTTT.

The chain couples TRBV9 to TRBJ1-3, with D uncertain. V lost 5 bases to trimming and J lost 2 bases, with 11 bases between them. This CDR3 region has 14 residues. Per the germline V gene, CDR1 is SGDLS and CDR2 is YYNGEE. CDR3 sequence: CASSDDKAGNTIYF. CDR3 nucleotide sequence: TGTGCCAGCAGTGATGACAAAGCTGGAAACACCATATATTTT.

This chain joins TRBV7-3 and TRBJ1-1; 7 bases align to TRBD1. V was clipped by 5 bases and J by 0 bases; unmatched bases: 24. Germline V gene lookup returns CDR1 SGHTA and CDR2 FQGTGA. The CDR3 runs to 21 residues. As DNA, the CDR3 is TGTGCCAGCAGCCCTCCTCCAGCCTCGGGACAGCAAGGGTGGATGAACACTGAAGCTTTCTTT. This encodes CASSPPPASGQQGWMNTEAFF.

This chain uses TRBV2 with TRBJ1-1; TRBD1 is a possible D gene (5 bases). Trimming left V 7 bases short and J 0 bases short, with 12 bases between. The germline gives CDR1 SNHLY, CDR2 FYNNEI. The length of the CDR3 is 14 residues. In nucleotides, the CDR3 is TGTGCCAGCACCCGACAGTCTATGAACACTGAAGCTTTCTTT. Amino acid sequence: CASTRQSMNTEAFF.

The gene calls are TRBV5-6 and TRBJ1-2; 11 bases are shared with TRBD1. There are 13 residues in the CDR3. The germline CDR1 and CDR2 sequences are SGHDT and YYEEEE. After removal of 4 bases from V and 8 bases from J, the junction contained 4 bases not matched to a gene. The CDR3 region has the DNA TGTGCCAGCAGCGAGGGACAGGGGGACGGCTACACCTTC. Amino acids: CASSEGQGDGYTF.

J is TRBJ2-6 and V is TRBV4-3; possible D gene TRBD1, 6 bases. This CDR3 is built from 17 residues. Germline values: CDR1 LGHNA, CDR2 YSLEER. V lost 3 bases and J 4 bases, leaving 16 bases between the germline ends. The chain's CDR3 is CASSQNPTGTGANVLTF. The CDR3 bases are TGCGCCAGCAGCCAGAATCCTACAGGGACCGGGGCCAACGTCCTGACTTTC.

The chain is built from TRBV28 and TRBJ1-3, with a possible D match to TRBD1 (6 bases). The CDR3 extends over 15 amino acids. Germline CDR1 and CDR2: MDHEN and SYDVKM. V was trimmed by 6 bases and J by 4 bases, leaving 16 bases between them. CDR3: CASRPPGGAGNTIYF. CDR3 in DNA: TGTGCCAGCAGACCTCCGGGGGGGGCGGGAAACACCATATATTTT. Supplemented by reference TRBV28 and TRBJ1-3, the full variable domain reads DVKVTQSSRYLVKRTGEKVFLECVQDMDHENMFWYRQDPGLGLRLIYFSYDVKMKEKGDIPEGYSVSREKKERFSLILESASTNQTSMYLCASRPPGGAGNTIYFGEGSWLTVV.

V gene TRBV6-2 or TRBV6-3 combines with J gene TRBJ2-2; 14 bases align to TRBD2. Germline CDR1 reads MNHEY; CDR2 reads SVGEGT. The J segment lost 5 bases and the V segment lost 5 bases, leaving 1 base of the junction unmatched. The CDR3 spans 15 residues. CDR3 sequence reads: CASSGLAGGTGELFF. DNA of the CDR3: TGTGCCAGCAGTGGACTAGCGGGAGGTACCGGGGAGCTGTTTTTT.

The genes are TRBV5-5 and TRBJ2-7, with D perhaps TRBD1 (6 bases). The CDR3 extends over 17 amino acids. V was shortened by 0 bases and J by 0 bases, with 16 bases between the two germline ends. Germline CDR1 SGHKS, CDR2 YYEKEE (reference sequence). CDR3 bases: TGTGCCAGCAGCTTGGGTCGGACAGCCATGAGCTCCTACGAGCAGTACTTC. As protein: CASSLGRTAMSSYEQYF.

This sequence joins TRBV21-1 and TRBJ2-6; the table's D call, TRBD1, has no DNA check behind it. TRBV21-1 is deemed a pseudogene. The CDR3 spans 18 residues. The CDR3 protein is CASSKTRTGGRGANVLTF. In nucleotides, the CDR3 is TGTGCCAGCAGCAAAACCCGGACAGGGGGCCGAGGGGCCAACGTCCTGACTTTC.

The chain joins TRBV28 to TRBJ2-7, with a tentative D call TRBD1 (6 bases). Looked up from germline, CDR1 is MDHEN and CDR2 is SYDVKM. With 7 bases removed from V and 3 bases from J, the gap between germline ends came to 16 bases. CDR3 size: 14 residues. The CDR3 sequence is CASKTRTVGYEQYF. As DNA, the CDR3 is TGTGCCAGCAAAACAAGGACAGTCGGCTACGAGCAGTACTTC.

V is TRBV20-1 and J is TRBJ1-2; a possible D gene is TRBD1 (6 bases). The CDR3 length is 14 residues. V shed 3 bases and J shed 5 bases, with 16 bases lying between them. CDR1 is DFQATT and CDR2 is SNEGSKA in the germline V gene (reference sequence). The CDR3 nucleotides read TGCAGTGCTAGTAGCAGCAGGGGTTGGTATGGCTACACCTTC. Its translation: CSASSSRGWYGYTF.

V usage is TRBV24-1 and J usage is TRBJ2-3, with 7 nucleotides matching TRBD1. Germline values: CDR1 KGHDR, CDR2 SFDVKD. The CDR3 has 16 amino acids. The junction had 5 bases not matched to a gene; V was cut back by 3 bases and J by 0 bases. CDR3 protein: CATSDRTGLSTDTQYF. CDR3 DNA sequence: TGTGCCACCAGTGATCGGACAGGCCTTAGCACAGATACGCAGTATTTT.

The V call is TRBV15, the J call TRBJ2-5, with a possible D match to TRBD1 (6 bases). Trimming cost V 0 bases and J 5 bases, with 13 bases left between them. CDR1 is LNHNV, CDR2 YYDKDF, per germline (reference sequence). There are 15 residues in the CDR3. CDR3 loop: CATSREGGSGETQYF. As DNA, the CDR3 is TGTGCCACCAGCAGAGAAGGGGGATCCGGGGAGACCCAGTACTTC. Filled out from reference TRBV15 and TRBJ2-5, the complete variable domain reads DAMVIQNPRYQVTQFGKPVTLSCSQTLNHNVMYWYQQKSSQAPKLLFHYYDKDFNNEADTPDNFQSRRPNTSFCFLDIRSPGLGDTAMYLCATSREGGSGETQYFGPGTRLLVL.

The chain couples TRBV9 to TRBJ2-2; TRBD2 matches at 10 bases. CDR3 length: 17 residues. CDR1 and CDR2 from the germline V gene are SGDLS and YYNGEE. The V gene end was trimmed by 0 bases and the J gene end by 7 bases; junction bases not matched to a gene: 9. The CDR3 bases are TGTGCCAGCAGCGTAGCAGCGGGAGGGAGTCTTAGCGGGGAGCTGTTTTTT. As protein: CASSVAAGGSLSGELFF.

The CDR3, as DNA: TGTGCCAGCAGTTCCTTTGGGAGCTCCACTGAAGCTTTCTTT. Amino acids: CASSSFGSSTEAFF. J is TRBJ1-1 and V is TRBV6-5; D not certain. V was cut by 4 bases and J by 4 bases, with 13 bases left in between. This CDR3 is 14 amino acids long. Germline V lookup: CDR1 MNHEY, CDR2 SVGAGI.

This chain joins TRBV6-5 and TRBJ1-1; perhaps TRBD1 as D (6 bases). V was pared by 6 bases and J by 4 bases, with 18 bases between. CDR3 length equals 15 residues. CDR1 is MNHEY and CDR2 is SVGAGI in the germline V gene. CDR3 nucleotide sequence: TGTGCCAGCAGCGCAAAATCTCAGGGGTTCACTGAAGCTTTCTTT. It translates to CASSAKSQGFTEAFF.

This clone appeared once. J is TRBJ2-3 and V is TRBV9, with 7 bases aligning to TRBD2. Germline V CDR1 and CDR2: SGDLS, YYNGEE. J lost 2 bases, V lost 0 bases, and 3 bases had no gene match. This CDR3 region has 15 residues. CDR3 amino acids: CASSVGGTNTDTQYF. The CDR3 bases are TGTGCCAGCAGCGTAGGCGGGACTAACACAGATACGCAGTATTTT.

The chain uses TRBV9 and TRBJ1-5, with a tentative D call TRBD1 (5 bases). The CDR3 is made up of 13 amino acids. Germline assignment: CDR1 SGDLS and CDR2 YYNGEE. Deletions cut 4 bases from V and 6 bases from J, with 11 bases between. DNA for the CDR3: TGTGCCAGCAGCTTAGGGGCGCTTCAGCCCCAGCATTTT. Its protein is CASSLGALQPQHF.

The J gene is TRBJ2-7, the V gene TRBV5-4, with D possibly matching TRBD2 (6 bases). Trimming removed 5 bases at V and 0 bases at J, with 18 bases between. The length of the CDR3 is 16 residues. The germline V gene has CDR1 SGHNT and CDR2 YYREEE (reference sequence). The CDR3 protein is CASSPTLATSSYEQYF. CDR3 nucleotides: TGTGCCAGCAGTCCTACCCTAGCGACAAGCTCCTACGAGCAGTACTTC.

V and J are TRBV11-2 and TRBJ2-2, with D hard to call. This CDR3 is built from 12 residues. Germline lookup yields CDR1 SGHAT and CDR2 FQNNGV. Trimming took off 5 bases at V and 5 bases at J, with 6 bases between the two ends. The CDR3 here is CASSPETGELFF. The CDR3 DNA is TGTGCCAGCAGCCCCGAGACCGGGGAGCTGTTTTTT.

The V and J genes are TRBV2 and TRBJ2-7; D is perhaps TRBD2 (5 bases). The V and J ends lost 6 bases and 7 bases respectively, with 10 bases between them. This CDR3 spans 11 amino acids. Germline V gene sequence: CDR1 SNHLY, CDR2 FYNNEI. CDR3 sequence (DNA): TGTGCCAGCAGCTTAGCGTGGGAGCAGTACTTC. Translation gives CASSLAWEQYF.

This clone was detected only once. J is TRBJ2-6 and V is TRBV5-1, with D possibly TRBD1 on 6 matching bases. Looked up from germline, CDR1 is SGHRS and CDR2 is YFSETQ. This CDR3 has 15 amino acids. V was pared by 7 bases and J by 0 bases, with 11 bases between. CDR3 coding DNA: TGCGCCAGCGGTTACAGGGTCTCTGGGGCCAACGTCCTGACTTTC. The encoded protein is CASGYRVSGANVLTF. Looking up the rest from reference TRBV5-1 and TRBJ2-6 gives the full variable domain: KAGVTQTPRYLIKTRGQQVTLSCSPISGHRSVSWYQQTPGQGLQFLFEYFSETQRNKGNFPGRFSGRQFSNSRSEMNVSTLELGDSALYLCASGYRVSGANVLTFGAGSRLTVL.

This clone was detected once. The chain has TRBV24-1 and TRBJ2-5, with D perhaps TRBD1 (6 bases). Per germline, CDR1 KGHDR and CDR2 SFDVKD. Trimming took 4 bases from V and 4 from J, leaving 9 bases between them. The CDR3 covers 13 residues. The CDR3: CATSDTGRETQYF. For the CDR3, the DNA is TGTGCCACCAGTGACACAGGGAGAGAGACCCAGTACTTC.

CDR3 nucleotides: TGTGCCAGCAGCCGTCGGGCTAATAGGGGGACAATCAATCAGCCCCAGCATTTT. The encoded protein is CASSRRANRGTINQPQHF. The genes are TRBV5-5 and TRBJ1-5; D possibly corresponds to TRBD1 (6 bases). Germline assignment: CDR1 SGHKS and CDR2 YYEKEE (reference sequence). The ends were cut back, 4 bases at V and 3 bases at J, with 23 bases in the middle. The CDR3 covers 18 residues.

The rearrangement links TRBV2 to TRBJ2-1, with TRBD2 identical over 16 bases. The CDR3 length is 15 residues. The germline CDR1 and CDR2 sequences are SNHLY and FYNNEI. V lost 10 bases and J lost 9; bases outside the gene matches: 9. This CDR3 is CAIPAGTSGGVEQFF. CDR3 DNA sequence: TGTGCCATCCCCGCCGGGACTAGCGGGGGGGTTGAGCAGTTCTTC.

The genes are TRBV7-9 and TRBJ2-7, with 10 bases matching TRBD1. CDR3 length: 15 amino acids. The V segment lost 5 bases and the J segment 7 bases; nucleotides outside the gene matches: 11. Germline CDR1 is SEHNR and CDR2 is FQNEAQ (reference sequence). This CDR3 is CASSPSGTGAGEQYF. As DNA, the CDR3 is TGTGCCAGCAGCCCCTCCGGGACAGGGGCAGGGGAGCAGTACTTC.

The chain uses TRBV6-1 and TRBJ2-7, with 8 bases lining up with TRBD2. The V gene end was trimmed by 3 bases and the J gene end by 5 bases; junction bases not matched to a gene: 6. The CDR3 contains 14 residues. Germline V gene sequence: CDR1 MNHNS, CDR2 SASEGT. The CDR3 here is CASSDINGGDEQYF. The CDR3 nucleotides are TGTGCCAGCAGTGACATCAACGGGGGGGACGAGCAGTACTTC.